This T cell receptor (beta chain) was found in a study of identifying expanded T cells in peripheral blood. TCRdb's copy holds only in-frame clones and misses some; the assay was immunoSEQ multiplex PCR. This sample has tens of thousands of clones, with roughly 88% found just once. This CDR3 spans 15 amino acids. Unmatched junction bases numbered 6, after V lost 1 base and J lost 6 bases. Germline loops: CDR1 LNHDA, CDR2 SQIVND (reference sequence). This TCR was sampled from a person aged 18 to 69 in good health. The sequenced sample consisted of blood. The chain links TRBV19 to TRBJ1-5, with TRBD1 identical over 7 bases. Here the CDR3 DNA reads TGTGCCAGTAGTATAGGGAGGGGGCGCAGTCAGCCCCAGCATTTT. This codes for CASSIGRGRSQPQHF. Together with reference TRBV19 and TRBJ1-5, the CDR3 gives the full variable domain: DGGITQSPKYLFRKEGQNVTLSCEQNLNHDAMYWYRQDPGQGLRLIYYSQIVNDFQKGDIAEGYSVSREKKESFPLTVTSAQKNPTAFYLCASSIGRGRSQPQHFGDGTRLSIL.